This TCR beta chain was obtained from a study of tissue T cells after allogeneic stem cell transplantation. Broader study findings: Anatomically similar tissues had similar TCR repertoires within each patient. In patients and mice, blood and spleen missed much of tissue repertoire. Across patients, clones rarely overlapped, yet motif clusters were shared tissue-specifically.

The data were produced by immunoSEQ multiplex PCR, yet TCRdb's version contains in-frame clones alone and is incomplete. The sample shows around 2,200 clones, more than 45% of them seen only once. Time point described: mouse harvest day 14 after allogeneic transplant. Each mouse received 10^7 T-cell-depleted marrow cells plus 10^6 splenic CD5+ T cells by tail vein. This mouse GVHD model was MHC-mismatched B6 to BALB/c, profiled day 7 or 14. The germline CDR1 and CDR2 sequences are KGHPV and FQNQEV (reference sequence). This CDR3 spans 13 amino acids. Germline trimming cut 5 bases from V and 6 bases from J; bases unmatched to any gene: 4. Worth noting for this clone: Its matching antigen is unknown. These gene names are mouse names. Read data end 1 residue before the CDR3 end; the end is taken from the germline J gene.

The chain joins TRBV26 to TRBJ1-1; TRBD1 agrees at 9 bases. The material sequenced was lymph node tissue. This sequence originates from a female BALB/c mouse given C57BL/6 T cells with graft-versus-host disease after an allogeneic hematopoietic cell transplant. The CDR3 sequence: CASSFDRGAEVFF. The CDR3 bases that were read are TGTGCCAGCAGTTTCGACAGGGGGGCAGAAGTCTTC.